This T cell receptor beta chain derives from a study of a mutant IDH1 vaccine in newly diagnosed glioma. Turning to the study itself: Prior therapy was radiotherapy, temozolomide, or both; most received both. The study, taken as a whole, reports: Pseudoprogression seemed unrelated to changes in top peripheral T cell clonotypes.

The V end lost 2 bases, the J end lost 1 base, and 9 bases lay between the germline ends. The germline V gene has CDR1 MNHNS and CDR2 SASEGT. This CDR3 contains 15 residues. Noted time point: baseline, week 1 (first vaccination visit). The sample's treatment: pre-vaccination baseline after standard-of-care therapy. New astrocytomas of WHO grade 3 or 4 that were IDH1-mutant and ATRX-lost were found in the donors. Sequencing was performed with immunoSEQ multiplex PCR; in TCRdb, only in-frame clones are kept and a portion is missing. This repertoire shows 20,000 or so clones, 70% to 85% found once; its top ten account for around 5.8%. In the case of this clone: The antigen is not known.

The specimen was PBMCs, collected from a glioma patient treated with radiotherapy, temozolomide or both. The TCR comes from a man aged 40-50 years with glioma. J is TRBJ1-5 and V is TRBV6-1, with D tentatively TRBD1 (5 bases). The CDR3, as DNA: TGTGCCAGCAGTGAACTTTGGGGGAGCAATCAGCCCCAGCATTTT. Translating it yields CASSELWGSNQPQHF.